The rows below give T cell receptor beta chains drawn from one sample of a study of human T cells and chemical hapten exposure. TCRdb redid the calling of the RACE reads with MiXCR, one entry per CDR3 protein. The sample holds fewer than 95,000 distinct CDR3 sequences, roughly a tenth seen once. The material sequenced was whole blood, taken in connection with sensitization to the hapten diphenylcyclopropenone (DPC). These receptors were collected from a man aged 40-55 years with alopecia areata. Some clones in this sample may be carry-over from other donors' samples. Both conserved end residues are part of each CDR3. A D gene is named only where the DNA matches it firmly. The size entry is marked missing in some rows and otherwise reads once, few, many or a size class.

V	size	J	length	D	DNA	CDR3
TRBV5-1	-	TRBJ1-4	16	-	TGCGCCAGCAGCTTGGCGGGGGGCGCGACTAATGAAAAACTGTTTTTT	CASSLAGGATNEKLFF
TRBV10-3	few	TRBJ2-3	14	TRBD2	TGTGCCATCACTAGCGGGAGAAGAACAGATACGCAGTATTTT	CAITSGRRTDTQYF
TRBV6-2/TRBV6-3	few	TRBJ2-3	15	-	TGTGCCAGCAGTTACTCCGGCGGCCCCACAGATACGCAGTATTTT	CASSYSGGPTDTQYF
TRBV30	-	TRBJ2-4	14	-	TGTGCCTGGAGTGTACAGGGTGCCAAAAACATTCAGTACTTC	CAWSVQGAKNIQYF
TRBV6-6	-	TRBJ2-6	18	-	TGTGCCAGCAGTTACCCCCCCGGCCCACTGTCTGGGGCCAACGTCCTGACTTTC	CASSYPPGPLSGANVLTF
TRBV29-1	many	TRBJ1-1	12	-	TGCAGCGTTGAAGAGACCTTTCCTGAAGCTTTCTTT	CSVEETFPEAFF
TRBV6-6	-	TRBJ1-1	14	-	TGTGCCAGCACTGGGGCAGGGCAAGCCACTGAAGCTTTCTTT	CASTGAGQATEAFF
TRBV7-9	-	TRBJ2-3	16	-	TGTGCCAGCAGCTTAGTGGTTAGCCCAATCCCGGATACGCAGTATTTT	CASSLVVSPIPDTQYF
TRBV12-3/TRBV12-4	-	TRBJ1-1	14	-	TGTGCCAGCAAACCGGGACACTTGAACACTGAAGCTTTCTTT	CASKPGHLNTEAFF
TRBV29-1	-	TRBJ1-1	12	-	TGCAGCGTGGGGGGAAAGAACACTGAAGCTTTCTTT	CSVGGKNTEAFF